Ten or more counts support the clone carrying this T cell receptor beta chain. Reasons for excluding patients were uncontrolled infection, other autoimmune disease, pregnancy or lactation. This specimen comes from a study of T cells in Graves' hyperthyroidism and ophthalmopathy. This CDR3 comprises 17 residues. In germline, CDR1 is SGHAT, CDR2 FQNNGV. V lost 6 bases, J lost 5 bases, and 17 bases stayed unmatched. Template material for amplifying TCR beta CDR3 regions consisted of RNA transcripts. A first-round RT-PCR of the TCR CDR3 used the HTBI primer set. Each CDR3 protein is one row after TCRdb ran MiXCR on the multiplex PCR reads. The repertoire holds hundreds of thousands of distinct CDR3 sequences, with 16% as singletons.

V usage is TRBV11-2 and J usage is TRBJ2-7; 9 nucleotides align to TRBD2. Source material: blood. The TCR comes from a woman aged 18 to 35 with Graves' hyperthyroidism. Written as DNA, the CDR3 is TGTGCCAGCAGAAGGGGGAGTGCGTTAGCGGGAGACCACGAGCAGTACTTC. Its protein is CASRRGSALAGDHEQYF.